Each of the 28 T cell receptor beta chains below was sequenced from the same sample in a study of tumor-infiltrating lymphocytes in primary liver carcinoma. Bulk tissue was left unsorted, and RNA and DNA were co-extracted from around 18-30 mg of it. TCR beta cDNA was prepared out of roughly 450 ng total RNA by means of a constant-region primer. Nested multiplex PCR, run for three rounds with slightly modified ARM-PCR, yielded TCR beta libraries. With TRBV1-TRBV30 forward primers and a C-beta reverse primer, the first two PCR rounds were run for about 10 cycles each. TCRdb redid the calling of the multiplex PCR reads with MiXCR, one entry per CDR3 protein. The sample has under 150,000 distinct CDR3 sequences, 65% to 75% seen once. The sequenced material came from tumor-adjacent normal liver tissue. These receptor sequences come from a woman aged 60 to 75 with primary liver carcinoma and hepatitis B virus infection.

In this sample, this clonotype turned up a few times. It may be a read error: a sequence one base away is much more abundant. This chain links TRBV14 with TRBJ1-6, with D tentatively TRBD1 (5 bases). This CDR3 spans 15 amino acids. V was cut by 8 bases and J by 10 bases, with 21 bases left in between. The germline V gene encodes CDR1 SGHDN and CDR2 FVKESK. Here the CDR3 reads CASCLKFIGVSPLHF. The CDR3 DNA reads TGTGCCAGCTGCCTAAAATTTATAGGGGTGTCACCCCTCCACTTT.

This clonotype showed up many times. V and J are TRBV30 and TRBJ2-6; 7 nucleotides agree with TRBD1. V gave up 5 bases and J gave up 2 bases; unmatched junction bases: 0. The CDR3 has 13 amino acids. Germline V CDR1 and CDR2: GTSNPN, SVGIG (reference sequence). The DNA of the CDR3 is TGTGCCTGGGACAGGGCTGGGGCCAACGTCCTGACTTTC. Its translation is CAWDRAGANVLTF.

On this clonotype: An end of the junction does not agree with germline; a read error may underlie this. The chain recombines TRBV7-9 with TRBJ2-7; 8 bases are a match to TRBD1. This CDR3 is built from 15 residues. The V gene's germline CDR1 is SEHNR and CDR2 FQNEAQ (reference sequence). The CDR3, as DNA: TGTGTCAGCAGCTTGGTTGGGACAGGTTCCTACGAGCAGTACTTC. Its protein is CVSSLVGTGSYEQYF.

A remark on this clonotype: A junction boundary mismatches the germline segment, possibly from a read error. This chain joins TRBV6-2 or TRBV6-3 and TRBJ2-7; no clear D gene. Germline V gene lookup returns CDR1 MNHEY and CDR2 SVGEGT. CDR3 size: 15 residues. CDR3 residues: CVSSTPRLGIYEQYF. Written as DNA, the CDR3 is TGTGTCAGCAGTACCCCGCGGCTGGGGATCTACGAGCAGTACTTC.

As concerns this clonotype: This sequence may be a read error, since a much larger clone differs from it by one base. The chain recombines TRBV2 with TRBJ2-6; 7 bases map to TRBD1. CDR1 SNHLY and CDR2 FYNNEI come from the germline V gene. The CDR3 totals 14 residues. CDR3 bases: TGTCCCAGCGCTGACAGGGCTGGGGCCAACGTCCTGACTTTC. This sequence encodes CPSADRAGANVLTF.

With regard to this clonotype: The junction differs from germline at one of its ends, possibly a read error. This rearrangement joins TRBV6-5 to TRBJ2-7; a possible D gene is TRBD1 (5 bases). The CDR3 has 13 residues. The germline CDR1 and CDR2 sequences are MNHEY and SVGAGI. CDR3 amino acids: CASSYGHTYGQYF. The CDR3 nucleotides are TGTGCCAGCAGTTACGGACACACCTACGGGCAGTACTTC.

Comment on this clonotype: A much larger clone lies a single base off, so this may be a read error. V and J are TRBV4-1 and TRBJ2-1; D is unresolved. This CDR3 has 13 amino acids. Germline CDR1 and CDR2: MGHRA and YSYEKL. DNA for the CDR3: TGCGCCAGCAGCCAACCACCCGTTAATGGGCAGTTCTTC. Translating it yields CASSQPPVNGQFF.

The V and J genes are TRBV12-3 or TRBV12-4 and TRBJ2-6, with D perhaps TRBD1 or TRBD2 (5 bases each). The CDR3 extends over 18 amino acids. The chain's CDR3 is CVSSPSPGPRGGANVLTF. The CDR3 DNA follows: TGTGTTAGCAGTCCCAGCCCGGGACCCCGAGGAGGGGCCAACGTCCTGACTTTC.

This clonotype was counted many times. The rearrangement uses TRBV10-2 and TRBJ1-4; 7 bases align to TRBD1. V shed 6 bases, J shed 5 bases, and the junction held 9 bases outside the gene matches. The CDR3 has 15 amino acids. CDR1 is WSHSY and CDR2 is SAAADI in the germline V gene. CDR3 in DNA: TGCGCCAGCAGACAACAGGGGATGGCGAATGAAAAACTGTTTTTT. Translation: CASRQQGMANEKLFF.

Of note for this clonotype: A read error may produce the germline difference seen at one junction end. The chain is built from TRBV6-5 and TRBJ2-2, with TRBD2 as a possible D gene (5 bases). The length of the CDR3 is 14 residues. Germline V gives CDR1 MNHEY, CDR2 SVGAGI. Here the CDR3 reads CASSYGQKTGELLF. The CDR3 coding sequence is TGTGCCAGCAGTTACGGGCAGAAGACCGGGGAGCTGTTGTTT.

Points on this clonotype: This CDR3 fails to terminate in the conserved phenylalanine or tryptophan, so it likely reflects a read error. This CDR3 reads CAISAGDYGYTI. The DNA of the CDR3 is TGTGCCATCAGTGCCGGAGACTATGGCTACACCATC. The V gene is TRBV6-1, the J gene TRBJ1-2; no clear D gene. The CDR3 covers 12 residues. Germline CDR1 reads MNHNS; CDR2 reads SASEGT.

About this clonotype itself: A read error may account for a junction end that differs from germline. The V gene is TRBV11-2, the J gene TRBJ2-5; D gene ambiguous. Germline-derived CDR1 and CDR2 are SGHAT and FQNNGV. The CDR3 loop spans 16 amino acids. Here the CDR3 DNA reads TGTGCCAGCAGCCCTGATTCCCCCCCCCTTCAAGAGACCCAGTATTTC. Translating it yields CASSPDSPPLQETQYF.

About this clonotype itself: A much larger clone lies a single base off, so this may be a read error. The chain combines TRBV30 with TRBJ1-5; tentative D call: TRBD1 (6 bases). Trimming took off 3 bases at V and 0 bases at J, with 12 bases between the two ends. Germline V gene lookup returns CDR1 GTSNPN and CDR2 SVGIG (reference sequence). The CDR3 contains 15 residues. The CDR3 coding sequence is TGTGCCTGGAGCCCGATAGGGGGTAGCAATCAGCCCCAGCATTTT. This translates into CAWSPIGGSNQPQHF.

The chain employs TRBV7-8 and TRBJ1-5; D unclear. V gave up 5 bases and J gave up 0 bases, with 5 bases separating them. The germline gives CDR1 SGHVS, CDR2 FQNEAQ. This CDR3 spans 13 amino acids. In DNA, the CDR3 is TGTGCCAGCAGCCTGCGTAGCAATCAGCCCCAGCATTTT. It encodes CASSLRSNQPQHF.

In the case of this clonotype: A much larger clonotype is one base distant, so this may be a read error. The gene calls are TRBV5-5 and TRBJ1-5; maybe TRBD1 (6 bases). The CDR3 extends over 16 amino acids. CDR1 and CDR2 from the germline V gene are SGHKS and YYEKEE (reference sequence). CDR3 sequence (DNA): TGTGCCTGCAGCCGAAAACAGGGTTTTCGCAATCAGCCCCAGCATTTT. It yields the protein CACSRKQGFRNQPQHF.

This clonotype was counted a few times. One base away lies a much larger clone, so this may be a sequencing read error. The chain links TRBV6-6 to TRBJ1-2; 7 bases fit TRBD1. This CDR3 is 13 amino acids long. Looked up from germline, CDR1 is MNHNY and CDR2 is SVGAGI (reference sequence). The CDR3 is CANSNTGDGGYTF. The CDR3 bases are TGTGCCAACAGTAACACAGGGGATGGAGGCTACACCTTC.

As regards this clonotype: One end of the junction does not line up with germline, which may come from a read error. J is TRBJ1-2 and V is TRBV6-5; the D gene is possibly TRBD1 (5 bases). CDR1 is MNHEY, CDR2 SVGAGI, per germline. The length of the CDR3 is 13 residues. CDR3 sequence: CVSSYGGSYGYTF. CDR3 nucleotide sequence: TGTGTCAGCAGTTACGGGGGGTCCTATGGCTACACCTTC.

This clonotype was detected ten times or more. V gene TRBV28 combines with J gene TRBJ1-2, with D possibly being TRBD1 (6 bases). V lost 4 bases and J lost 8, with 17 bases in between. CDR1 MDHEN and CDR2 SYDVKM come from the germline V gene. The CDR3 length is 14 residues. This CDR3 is CASSSEGGAQGYTF. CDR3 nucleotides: TGTGCCAGCAGTTCCGAAGGGGGGGCGCAGGGCTACACCTTC.

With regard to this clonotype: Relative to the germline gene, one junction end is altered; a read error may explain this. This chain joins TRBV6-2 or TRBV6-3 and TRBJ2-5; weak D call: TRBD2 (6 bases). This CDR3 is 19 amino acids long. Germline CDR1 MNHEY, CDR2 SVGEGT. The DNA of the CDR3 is TGTGTCAGCAGCTCCTACGGTATTATCGGGAGTTCTACTCGGGAGACCCAGTACTTC. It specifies CVSSSYGIIGSSTRETQYF.

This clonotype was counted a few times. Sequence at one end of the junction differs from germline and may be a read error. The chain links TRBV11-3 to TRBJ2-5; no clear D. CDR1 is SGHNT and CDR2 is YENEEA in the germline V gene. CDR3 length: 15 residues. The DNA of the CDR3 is TGTGCCAGCAGCCCCCGGTCCAAGTACCAAGAGACCCTGTACTTC. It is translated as CASSPRSKYQETLYF.

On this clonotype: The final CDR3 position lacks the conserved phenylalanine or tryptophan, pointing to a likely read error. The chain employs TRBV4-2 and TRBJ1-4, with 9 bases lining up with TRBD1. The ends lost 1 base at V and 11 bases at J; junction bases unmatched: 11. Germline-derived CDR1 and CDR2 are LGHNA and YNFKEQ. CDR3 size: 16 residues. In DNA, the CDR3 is TGTGCCAGCAGCCAAGCACAGGGGGCTTCTGGTGACAAACTGTTTTTG. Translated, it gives CASSQAQGASGDKLFL.

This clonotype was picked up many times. This CDR3 is CASSATGGRGQPQHF. The CDR3 DNA reads as TGTGCCAGCAGCGCGACAGGGGGCCGGGGTCAGCCCCAGCATTTT. The V and J genes are TRBV7-9 and TRBJ1-5; 10 nucleotides align to TRBD1. V was clipped by 5 bases and J by 6 bases; unmatched bases: 7. Germline V gene data show CDR1 as SEHNR and CDR2 as FQNEAQ (reference sequence). The CDR3 spans 15 residues.

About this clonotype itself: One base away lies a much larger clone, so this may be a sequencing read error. The CDR3 sequence is CANSSPGLAINKNIQYF. The CDR3 DNA reads as TGTGCCAACAGTTCTCCAGGACTAGCCATCAACAAAAACATTCAGTACTTC. V is TRBV28 and J is TRBJ2-4, with 8 bases aligning to TRBD2. The CDR3 spans 17 residues. CDR1 is MDHEN and CDR2 is SYDVKM in the germline V gene.

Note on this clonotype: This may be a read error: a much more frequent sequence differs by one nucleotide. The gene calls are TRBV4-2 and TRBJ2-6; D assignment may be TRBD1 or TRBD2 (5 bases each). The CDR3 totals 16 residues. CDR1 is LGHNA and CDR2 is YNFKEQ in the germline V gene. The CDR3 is CASSQNGGFGANVMTF. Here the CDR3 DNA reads TGTGCCAGCAGCCAGAATGGCGGGTTTGGGGCCAACGTCATGACTTTC.

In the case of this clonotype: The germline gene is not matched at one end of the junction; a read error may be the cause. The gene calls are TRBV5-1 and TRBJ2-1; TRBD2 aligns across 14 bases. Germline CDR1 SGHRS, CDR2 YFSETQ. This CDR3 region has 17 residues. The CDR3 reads CASSSPSGTSGSSERFF. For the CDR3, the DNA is TGCGCCAGCAGCTCTCCTTCCGGGACTAGCGGGAGTAGTGAGCGGTTCTTC.

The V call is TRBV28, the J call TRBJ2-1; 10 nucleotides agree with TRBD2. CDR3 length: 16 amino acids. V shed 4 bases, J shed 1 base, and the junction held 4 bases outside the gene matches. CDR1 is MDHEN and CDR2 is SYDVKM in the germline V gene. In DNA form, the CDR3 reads TGTGCCAGCAGTTCCCTAGCGGGAGTGTCCTACAATGAGCAGTTCTTC. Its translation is CASSSLAGVSYNEQFF.

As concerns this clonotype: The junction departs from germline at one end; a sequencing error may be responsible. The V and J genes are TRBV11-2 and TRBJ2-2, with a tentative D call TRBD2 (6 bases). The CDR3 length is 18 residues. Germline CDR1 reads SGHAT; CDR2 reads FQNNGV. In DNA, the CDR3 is TGTGCCAGCAACTTAGTTTGGGGGGACCCCCAGGATACCGGGAAGCTGTTTTTT. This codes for CASNLVWGDPQDTGKLFF.

CDR3 bases: TGTGCCAGCAGCCATCGTAGCGGGAGTTTCTCAGATACGCAGTATTTT. It codes for CASSHRSGSFSDTQYF. The chain carries TRBV11-2 and TRBJ2-3; 9 bases line up with TRBD2. The junction had 10 bases not matched to a gene; V was cut back by 5 bases and J by 4 bases. CDR1 SGHAT and CDR2 FQNNGV come from the germline V gene. CDR3 length: 16 residues.